The 9 T cell receptor beta chains presented below share a single source sample, sequenced in a study of metastatic and nonmetastatic thyroid tumors. Every patient was untreated before thyroid surgery. Using MiXCR, TCRdb reanalyzed the PCR reads. The sample consists of about 33,000 clones, roughly a tenth of them appearing once. The sequencing input was blood. These receptors all come from a female donor with papillary thyroid cancer or a benign thyroid nodule (not recorded which). Some clones in this sample may be carry-over from other donors' samples.

The sample holds a few counts of this clone. The chain has TRBV6-1 and TRBJ1-3, with D uncertain. From germline, CDR1 is MNHNS and CDR2 SASEGT. The CDR3 totals 16 residues. V was cut by 5 bases and J by 0 bases, with 14 bases left in between. CDR3 loop: CASSRTDGNSGNTIYF. The CDR3 nucleotides are TGTGCCAGCAGTCGAACCGACGGAAACTCTGGAAACACCATATATTTT.

This clone was picked up many times. This chain joins TRBV6-4 and TRBJ2-1; 8 bases fit TRBD2. The CDR3 sequence is 15 residues long. Looked up from germline, CDR1 is MRHNA and CDR2 is SNTAGT. The junction had 5 bases not matched to a gene; V was cut back by 3 bases and J by 4 bases. This CDR3 is CASSESGGRYNEQFF. The CDR3 DNA follows: TGTGCCAGCAGTGAGTCGGGGGGGAGGTACAATGAGCAGTTCTTC.

This clone was observed many times. This chain uses TRBV6-1 with TRBJ1-1; D call uncertain. The CDR3 loop spans 17 amino acids. Germline CDR1 and CDR2: MNHNS and SASEGT. The ends were cut back, 5 bases at V and 5 bases at J, with 24 bases in the middle. Here the CDR3 reads CASSPDSRARRLTEAFF. The CDR3 DNA follows: TGTGCCAGCAGTCCCGATTCTAGGGCGCGGCGGTTGACTGAAGCTTTCTTT.

This clone was detected a few times. V is TRBV5-6 and J is TRBJ1-1, with D possibly TRBD1 on 6 matching bases. The CDR3 runs to 13 residues. The germline V gene encodes CDR1 SGHDT and CDR2 YYEEEE. The V and J ends lost 3 bases and 4 bases respectively, with 10 bases between them. CDR3 loop: CASSWRGGTEAFF. CDR3 bases: TGTGCCAGCAGCTGGAGGGGGGGCACTGAAGCTTTCTTT.

In this sample, this clone turned up many times. The rearrangement links TRBV20-1 to TRBJ1-5; D uncertain. In germline, CDR1 is DFQATT, CDR2 SNEGSKA (reference sequence). The ends were cut back, 0 bases at V and 6 bases at J, with 6 bases in the middle. The CDR3 contains 12 residues. The CDR3 loop is CSARDGGQPQHF. The DNA of the CDR3 is TGCAGTGCTAGAGATGGCGGTCAGCCCCAGCATTTT.

Many counts were recorded for this clone. The CDR3 bases are TGTGCCAGCAGCCCGACAGGGGGAGGCTACACCTTC. Protein product: CASSPTGGGYTF. The chain uses TRBV3-1 and TRBJ1-2; 9 bases map to TRBD1. The CDR3 loop spans 12 amino acids. V gave up 4 bases and J gave up 8 bases; unmatched junction bases: 2. CDR1 and CDR2 (germline): LGHDT, YNNKEL (reference sequence).

This clone has a single count. Compared with germline, one end of the junction differs, possibly owing to a read error. CDR3 coding DNA: TGTGTCAGCAGTTTCGGGACAGGGTCTTTTGAGACCCAGTACTTC. Its protein is CVSSFGTGSFETQYF. The chain carries TRBV6-2 or TRBV6-3 and TRBJ2-5, with TRBD1 matching 9 bases. The CDR3 sequence is 15 residues long. The germline V gene has CDR1 MNHEY and CDR2 SVGEGT.

This clone was picked up many times. This sequence joins TRBV19 and TRBJ1-2; 8 bases align to TRBD1. Germline assignment: CDR1 LNHDA and CDR2 SQIVND (reference sequence). V was pared by 5 bases and J by 6 bases, with 5 bases of the junction left unmatched. The CDR3 covers 13 residues. Written as DNA, the CDR3 is TGTGCCAGTAGTTGGGGACAGGTGCATGGCTACACCTTC. Translating it yields CASSWGQVHGYTF.

Points on this clone: One end of the junction fails to match germline, which may point to a read error. The chain combines TRBV15 with TRBJ2-3, with TRBD1 identical over 9 bases. Per germline, CDR1 LNHNV and CDR2 YYDKDF (reference sequence). This CDR3 comprises 14 residues. CDR3 sequence reads: CATIRGQGTDTQYF. CDR3 bases: TGTGCCACCATCAGAGGACAGGGGACAGATACGCAGTATTTT. Combining the CDR3 with reference TRBV15 and TRBJ2-3 gives the whole variable domain DAMVIQNPRYQVTQFGKPVTLSCSQTLNHNVMYWYQQKSSQAPKLLFHYYDKDFNNEADTPDNFQSRRPNTSFCFLDIRSPGLGDTAMYLCATIRGQGTDTQYFGPGTRLTVL.